The 15 T cell receptor beta chains reported below all come from one sample, sequenced in a study of blood T cell repertoires in COVID-19. TCRdb keeps only in-frame clones here, not all; method: immunoSEQ multiplex PCR. The table shows about 260,000 clones, with 70% to 90% occurring only once. Sequences were obtained from peripheral blood. The source of these receptors is a human donor in a cohort sampled during active COVID-19.

The chain uses TRBV5-6 and TRBJ1-2, with D tentatively TRBD1 (6 bases). CDR3 length equals 14 residues. Trimming took off 0 bases at V and 4 bases at J, with 10 bases between the two ends. Germline CDR1 is SGHDT and CDR2 is YYEEEE. CDR3 in DNA: TGTGCCAGCAGCTTGGGACAGGCGGCCTATGGCTACACCTTC. Translation: CASSLGQAAYGYTF.

The V gene is TRBV30, the J gene TRBJ1-1; no clear D. CDR3 length: 17 amino acids. The germline gives CDR1 GTSNPN, CDR2 SVGIG (reference sequence). Between the trimmed V and J ends, which lost 0 bases and 1 base, there was a span of 18 bases. The CDR3 coding sequence is TGTGCCTGGAGTGTAACACAGCCCTTAAAAGGGAACACTGAAGCTTTCTTT. It translates to CAWSVTQPLKGNTEAFF.

The gene calls are TRBV18 and TRBJ2-6, with D tentatively TRBD2 (6 bases). This CDR3 spans 15 amino acids. The germline V gene encodes CDR1 KGHSH and CDR2 LQKENI. Trimming pared 4 bases from V and 2 bases from J, leaving 9 bases between. The CDR3 is CASSLSGAGANVLTF. Here the CDR3 DNA reads TGTGCCAGCTCACTATCGGGGGCTGGGGCCAACGTCCTGACTTTC.

The rearrangement uses TRBV5-4 and TRBJ2-7, with TRBD1 matching 7 bases. The CDR3 sequence is 13 residues long. With 5 bases clipped from V and 0 bases from J, the junction kept 2 bases outside the gene matches. Germline CDR1 SGHNT, CDR2 YYREEE (reference sequence). CDR3 DNA: TGTGCCAGCAGTCGACAGGGCTCCTACGAGCAGTACTTC. Its translation: CASSRQGSYEQYF.

This clone has a handful of counts. The V call is TRBV5-4, the J call TRBJ2-1; 7 bases map to TRBD2. The CDR3 loop spans 15 amino acids. With 5 bases clipped from V and 5 bases from J, the junction kept 10 bases outside the gene matches. CDR1 is SGHNT and CDR2 is YYREEE in the germline V gene (reference sequence). The CDR3 DNA reads as TGTGCCAGCAGTAGAGGCGGGAGTTCCCACAATGAGCAGTTCTTC. Protein: CASSRGGSSHNEQFF.

The rearrangement links TRBV11-2 to TRBJ1-1, with TRBD1 matching 7 bases. The CDR3 is 14 amino acids. V was clipped by 2 bases and J by 5 bases; unmatched bases: 5. The germline V gene has CDR1 SGHAT and CDR2 FQNNGV. In DNA form, the CDR3 reads TGTGCCAGCAGCTTATCTATGACAGGGACTGAAGCTTTCTTT. Encoded protein: CASSLSMTGTEAFF.

About this clone itself: At the DNA level, this CDR3 is encoded by other sequences in the same sample as well. The rearrangement uses TRBV5-1 and TRBJ1-1; possibly TRBD1 for D (6 bases). Trimming took off 0 bases at V and 5 bases at J, with 11 bases between the two ends. Looked up from germline, CDR1 is SGHRS and CDR2 is YFSETQ. This CDR3 has 14 residues. Here the CDR3 reads CASSLGQGRTEAFF. The CDR3 DNA follows: TGCGCCAGCAGCTTGGGGCAGGGGAGAACTGAAGCTTTCTTT.

This clone was seen once. The chain carries TRBV7-2 and TRBJ2-1; 12 nucleotides align to TRBD2. The CDR3 is 15 residues long. The V gene end was trimmed by 5 bases and the J gene end by 9 bases; junction bases not matched to a gene: 8. CDR1 and CDR2 (germline): SGHTA, FQGNSA. This CDR3 reads CASSPPLAGGGEQFF. DNA for the CDR3: TGTGCCAGCAGCCCACCCCTAGCGGGGGGGGGTGAGCAGTTCTTC. Drawing the rest from reference TRBV7-2 and TRBJ2-1, the complete variable domain is GAGVSQSPSNKVTEKGKDVELRCDPISGHTALYWYRQSLGQGLEFLIYFQGNSAPDKSGLPSDRFSAERTGGSVSTLTIQRTQQEDSAVYLCASSPPLAGGGEQFFGPGTRLTVL.

The V call is TRBV6-1, the J call TRBJ1-2, with a tentative D call TRBD1 (6 bases). The germline V gene encodes CDR1 MNHNS and CDR2 SASEGT. Between the trimmed V and J ends, which lost 3 bases and 7 bases, there was a span of 9 bases. The CDR3 has 12 amino acids. The CDR3 sequence: CASSETGGGYTF. The DNA of the CDR3 is TGTGCCAGCAGTGAGACAGGCGGTGGCTACACCTTC.

This clone was seen just once. The chain combines TRBV4-3 with TRBJ1-1, with 7 bases lining up with TRBD1. After removal of 0 bases from V and 3 bases from J, the junction contained 4 bases not matched to a gene. CDR3 length: 15 amino acids. CDR1 is LGHNA and CDR2 is YSLEER in the germline V gene. The CDR3 DNA sequence: TGCGCCAGCAGCCAAGAGAGGGGGCTCGACACTGAAGCTTTCTTT. Translating gives CASSQERGLDTEAFF.

The V and J genes are TRBV10-3 and TRBJ1-2; D perhaps matches TRBD1 (5 bases). CDR3 size: 15 residues. Germline-derived CDR1 and CDR2 are ENHRY and SYGVKD. The V and J ends lost 4 bases and 8 bases respectively, with 20 bases between them. The CDR3 DNA reads TGTGCCATCAGTGGCGTTGGCAGGGCGGGGAGAGGCTACACCTTC. It is translated as CAISGVGRAGRGYTF.

The chain recombines TRBV30 with TRBJ2-5, with unresolved D. V was cut by 4 bases and J by 5 bases, with 8 bases left in between. Germline V gene sequence: CDR1 GTSNPN, CDR2 SVGIG (reference sequence). CDR3 length: 11 amino acids. CDR3 protein: CAWISGETQYF. In DNA form, the CDR3 reads TGTGCCTGGATATCCGGGGAGACCCAGTACTTC.

The chain is built from TRBV27 and TRBJ1-2; no firm D call. Germline values: CDR1 MNHEY, CDR2 SMNVEV (reference sequence). The CDR3 covers 13 residues. This chain's CDR3 is CAPAGHPPYGYTF. DNA of the CDR3: TGTGCTCCAGCAGGTCATCCACCGTATGGCTACACCTTC.

The V and J genes are TRBV10-3 and TRBJ2-7; D remains unclear. Trimming cost V 5 bases and J 4 bases, with 9 bases left between them. Germline lookup yields CDR1 ENHRY and CDR2 SYGVKD. The CDR3 runs 12 residues. The DNA of the CDR3 is TGTGCCATCAGTTCAGGCGAATACGAGCAGTACTTC. Its translation is CAISSGEYEQYF.

The chain has TRBV6-6 and TRBJ1-5; perhaps TRBD1 as D (5 bases). V was trimmed by 5 bases and J by 0 bases, leaving 14 bases between them. This CDR3 is built from 16 residues. Germline V gene sequence: CDR1 MNHNY, CDR2 SVGAGI (reference sequence). This CDR3 reads CASSRTRGISNQPQHF. In DNA, the CDR3 is TGTGCCAGCAGTCGAACGCGGGGGATTAGCAATCAGCCCCAGCATTTT.